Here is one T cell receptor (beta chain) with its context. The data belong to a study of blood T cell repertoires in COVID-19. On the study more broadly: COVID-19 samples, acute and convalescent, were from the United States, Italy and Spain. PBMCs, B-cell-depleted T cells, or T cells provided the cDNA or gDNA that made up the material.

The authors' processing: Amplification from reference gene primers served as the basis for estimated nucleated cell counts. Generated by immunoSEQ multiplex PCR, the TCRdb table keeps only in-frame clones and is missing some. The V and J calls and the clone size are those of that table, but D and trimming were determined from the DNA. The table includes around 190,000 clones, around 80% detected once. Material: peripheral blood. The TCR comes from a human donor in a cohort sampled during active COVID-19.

The CDR3 region is CASSEGEGYDLHF. The CDR3 DNA reads as TGTGCCAGCAGTGAAGGGGAGGGGTACGACCTCCACTTT. The chain uses TRBV2 and TRBJ1-6; D may be TRBD1 (5 bases). The CDR3 has 13 amino acids. Trimming shortened V by 1 base and J by 15 bases, and 13 bases separated the two germline ends. Germline V CDR1 and CDR2: SNHLY, FYNNEI.